This TCR beta chain was sequenced during a study of CD4 T cells in relation to SARS-CoV-2 and coronaviruses. Study-wide context: TCR beta CDR3s were sequenced after roughly ten-day antigen culture of PBMCs.

Germline-derived CDR1 and CDR2 are LNHDA and SQIVND (reference sequence). The CDR3 has 17 residues. The J segment lost 3 bases and the V segment lost 6 bases, leaving 11 bases of the junction unmatched. Study-wide results and limits: Crossreactivity was assessed only for spike protein, not other viral proteins. Each donor contributed either pre-pandemic or post-infection samples, not both.

This table comes from immunoSEQ multiplex PCR, and its TCRdb copy is limited to in-frame clones, with some not included. Among about 41,000 clones, over 75% were seen once, and the ten largest hold roughly 1.2%. A word on this clone: Its target is not known.

This chain connects TRBV19 to TRBJ2-6, with 7 nucleotides matching TRBD1. Material for sequencing was naive CD4+ T cells from PBMCs, cultured in vitro. As to subset: naive CD4+ T cells isolated by negative enrichment. The sequence was collected from an adult with COVID-19. Here the CDR3 DNA reads TGTGCCAGTAGAGCTTGGCAGGGGGTTGGTGGGGCCAACGTCCTGACTTTC. Residues: CASRAWQGVGGANVLTF.